Sequencing of this T cell receptor beta chain was carried out in a study of cytomegalovirus exposure and HLA in healthy donors. Findings of the study overall: Previously analyzed data showed that most TCR beta V segments were productive at a frequency of about 87% or about 30%.

This CDR3 contains 12 residues. The junction had 2 bases not matched to a gene; V was cut back by 3 bases and J by 7 bases. The germline V gene has CDR1 MNHEY and CDR2 SMNVEV (reference sequence). Use of 60 Vbeta and 13 Jbeta primers characterized the PCR. Only in-frame clones appear in the TCRdb table, and some are missing; sequencing was by immunoSEQ multiplex PCR. The specimen's table records some 130,000 clones. With regard to this clone: What it binds is unknown.

Sampled while nominally healthy, donors likely had unrecorded immune exposures. Sequencing was done on a sample of PBMCs. The chain employs TRBV27 and TRBJ2-7; 8 nucleotides match TRBD2. This TCR came from an older woman in good health and CMV-seronegative. CDR3 nucleotides: TGTGCCAGCAGTTTCGGGAGGGGAGAGCAGTACTTC. Amino acid sequence: CASSFGRGEQYF.